This is a list of T cell receptor beta chains from one sample in a study of blood T cell repertoires in COVID-19. The repertoire was sequenced with immunoSEQ multiplex PCR; TCRdb's copy has only in-frame clones and lacks some. The sample has fewer than 300,000 clones; 80% to 95% are singletons. Sequencing was done on a sample of peripheral blood. All receptors come from a woman aged 25 to 39 with COVID-19, enrolled during active disease. The CDR3 runs from the conserved cysteine through the conserved F or W. A D gene is named only where the DNA matches it firmly. Size values are once, few and many counts, or a class for expanded clones, and some rows have none.

V	D	J	size	CDR3	DNA
TRBV5-4	TRBD1	TRBJ1-2	-	CASSSTGVDYGYTF	TGTGCCAGCAGCTCGACAGGGGTCGACTATGGCTACACCTTC
TRBV15	-	TRBJ1-5	-	CATSGERGGQPQHF	TGTGCCACCAGCGGAGAACGAGGAGGTCAGCCCCAGCATTTT
TRBV19	-	TRBJ2-2	-	CASSITPNPTGELFF	TGTGCCAGTAGTATTACACCCAACCCCACCGGGGAGCTGTTTTTT
TRBV30	TRBD1	TRBJ2-7	-	CAWSRGQGIYEQYF	TGTGCCTGGTCTAGGGGACAGGGTATCTACGAGCAGTACTTC
TRBV27	TRBD2	TRBJ2-3	few	CASSWYSGGTDTQYF	TGTGCCAGCAGTTGGTATAGCGGGGGCACAGATACGCAGTATTTT
TRBV6-1	-	TRBJ2-7	once	CASSEPGVGLSYEQYF	TGTGCCAGCAGTGAACCCGGGGTAGGCCTCTCCTACGAGCAGTACTTC
TRBV5-1	-	TRBJ1-1	-	CASSPEDAGRTEAFF	TGCGCCAGCAGCCCCGAGGACGCAGGGAGGACTGAAGCTTTCTTT
TRBV19	TRBD1	TRBJ2-3	-	CASRWTGGTDTQYF	TGTGCCAGTAGGTGGACAGGGGGGACAGATACGCAGTATTTT
TRBV5-6	-	TRBJ1-6	-	CASSNRRDSPLHF	TGTGCCAGCAGCAACCGGCGGGATTCACCCCTCCACTTT
TRBV3-1/TRBV3-2	-	TRBJ1-1	-	CATAGLNTEAFF	TGTGCCACCGCGGGACTGAACACTGAAGCTTTCTTT
TRBV5-1	-	TRBJ1-1	-	CASSLVGSGLNTEAFF	TGCGCCAGCAGCTTGGTCGGCTCCGGGTTGAACACTGAAGCTTTCTTT
TRBV5-6	TRBD1	TRBJ2-1	-	CASSLGTGLYEQFF	TGTGCCAGCAGCTTGGGGACAGGGCTTTATGAGCAGTTCTTC
TRBV29-1	TRBD2	TRBJ2-1	once	CSVEGTSGSSSYNEQFF	TGCAGCGTTGAAGGAACTAGCGGCAGCAGCTCCTACAATGAGCAGTTCTTC
TRBV5-4	-	TRBJ2-5	-	CASSRGPEGGKETQYF	TGTGCCAGCAGCAGAGGACCGGAGGGGGGGAAAGAGACCCAGTACTTC
TRBV10-1	TRBD2	TRBJ2-3	-	CASSGGRAVDTQYF	TGCGCCAGCAGTGGCGGGAGGGCCGTAGATACGCAGTATTTT
TRBV7-8	-	TRBJ2-1	-	CASSLDRVLNEQFF	TGTGCCAGCAGCTTAGATCGGGTGCTCAATGAGCAGTTCTTC
TRBV5-1	TRBD1	TRBJ2-7	-	CASSLEPGQGSYEQYF	TGCGCCAGCAGCCTGGAACCGGGACAGGGGTCCTACGAGCAGTACTTC
TRBV15	TRBD2	TRBJ2-7	few	CATSRELAGGSYEQYF	TGTGCCACCAGCAGAGAACTAGCGGGAGGGTCCTACGAGCAGTACTTC
TRBV19	TRBD2	TRBJ2-3	-	CASSIGLAGHTDTQYF	TGTGCCAGTAGTATCGGACTAGCGGGTCACACAGATACGCAGTATTTT
TRBV5-1	-	TRBJ1-4	-	CASSLDRSEKLFF	TGCGCCAGCAGCTTGGACAGGAGTGAAAAACTGTTTTTT
TRBV15	TRBD1	TRBJ1-1	-	CATSRGGGGNTEAFF	TGTGCCACCAGCAGAGGAGGGGGCGGGAACACTGAAGCTTTCTTT
TRBV11-3	TRBD1	TRBJ2-6	-	CASSLGSGQGAKGANVLTF	TGTGCCAGCAGCTTAGGATCCGGACAGGGGGCGAAAGGGGCCAACGTCCTGACTTTC
TRBV11-2	-	TRBJ2-1	-	CASRQSGGWLDEQFF	TGTGCCAGCAGGCAGTCAGGGGGGTGGTTGGATGAGCAGTTCTTC
TRBV28	TRBD1	TRBJ1-5	-	CASSLGQNQPQHF	TGTGCCAGCAGCTTGGGACAGAATCAGCCCCAGCATTTT
TRBV5-4	-	TRBJ2-2	-	CASSLNYRLANTGELFF	TGTGCCAGCAGCTTGAACTATAGACTAGCGAACACCGGGGAGCTGTTTTTT